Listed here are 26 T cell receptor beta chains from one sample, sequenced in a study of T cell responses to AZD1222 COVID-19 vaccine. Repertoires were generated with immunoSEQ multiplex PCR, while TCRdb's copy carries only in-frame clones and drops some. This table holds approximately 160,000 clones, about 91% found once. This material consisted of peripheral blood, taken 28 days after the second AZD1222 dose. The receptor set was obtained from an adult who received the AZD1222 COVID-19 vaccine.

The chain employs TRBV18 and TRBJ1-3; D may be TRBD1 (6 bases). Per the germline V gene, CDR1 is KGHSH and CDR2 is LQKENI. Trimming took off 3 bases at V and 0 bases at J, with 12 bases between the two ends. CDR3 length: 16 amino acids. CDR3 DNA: TGTGCCAGCTCACCCCGACAGGCCGACTCTGGAAACACCATATATTTT. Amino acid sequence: CASSPRQADSGNTIYF.

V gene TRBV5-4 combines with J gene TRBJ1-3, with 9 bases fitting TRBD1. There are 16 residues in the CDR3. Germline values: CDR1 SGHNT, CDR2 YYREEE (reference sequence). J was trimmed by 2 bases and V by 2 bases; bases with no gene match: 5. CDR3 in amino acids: CASSLGGQGPGNTIYF. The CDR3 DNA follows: TGTGCCAGCAGCTTAGGTGGACAGGGGCCTGGAAACACCATATATTTT.

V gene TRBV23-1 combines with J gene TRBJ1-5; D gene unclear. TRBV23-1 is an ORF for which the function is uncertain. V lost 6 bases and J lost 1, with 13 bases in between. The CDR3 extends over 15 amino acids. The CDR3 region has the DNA TGCGCCAGCAGCCCCCACGGGAACAGCAATCAGCCCCAGCATTTT. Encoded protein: CASSPHGNSNQPQHF.

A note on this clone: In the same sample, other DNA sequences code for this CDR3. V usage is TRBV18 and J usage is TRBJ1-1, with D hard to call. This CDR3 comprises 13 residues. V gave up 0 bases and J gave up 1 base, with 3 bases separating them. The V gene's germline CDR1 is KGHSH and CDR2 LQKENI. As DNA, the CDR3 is TGTGCCAGCTCACCACCGGGGAACACTGAAGCTTTCTTT. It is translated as CASSPPGNTEAFF.

The CDR3 loop reads CASSYQTGVNTEAFF. In DNA, the CDR3 is TGTGCCAGCAGTTATCAAACAGGGGTGAACACTGAAGCTTTCTTT. The chain employs TRBV6-5 and TRBJ1-1, with 7 bases matching TRBD1. After removal of 3 bases from V and 0 bases from J, the junction contained 4 bases not matched to a gene. Germline CDR1 reads MNHEY; CDR2 reads SVGAGI. The CDR3 is 15 amino acids.

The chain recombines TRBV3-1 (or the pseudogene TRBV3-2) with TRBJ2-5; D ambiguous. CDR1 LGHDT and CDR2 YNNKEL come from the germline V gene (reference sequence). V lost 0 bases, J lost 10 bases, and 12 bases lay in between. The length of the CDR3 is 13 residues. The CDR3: CASSQEVRSSQYF. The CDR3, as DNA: TGTGCCAGCAGCCAAGAAGTAAGATCGAGCCAGTACTTC.

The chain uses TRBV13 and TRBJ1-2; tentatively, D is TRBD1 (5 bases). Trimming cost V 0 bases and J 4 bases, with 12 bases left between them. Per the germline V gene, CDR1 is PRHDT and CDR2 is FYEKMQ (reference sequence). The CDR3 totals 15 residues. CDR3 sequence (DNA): TGTGCCAGCAGCTTAGGGAACTCAGGGTTCTATGGCTACACCTTC. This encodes CASSLGNSGFYGYTF.

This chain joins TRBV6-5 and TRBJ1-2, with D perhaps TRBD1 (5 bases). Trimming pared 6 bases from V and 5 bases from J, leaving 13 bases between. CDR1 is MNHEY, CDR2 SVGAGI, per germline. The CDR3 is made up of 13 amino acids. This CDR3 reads CASSYPGEYGYTF. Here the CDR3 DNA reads TGTGCCAGCAGCTACCCGGGGGAGTATGGCTACACCTTC.

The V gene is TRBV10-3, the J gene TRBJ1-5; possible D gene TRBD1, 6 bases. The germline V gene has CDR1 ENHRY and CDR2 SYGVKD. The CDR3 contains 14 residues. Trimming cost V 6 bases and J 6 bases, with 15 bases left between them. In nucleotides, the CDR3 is TGTGCCATCAGCGGAGAGGGGGGTGGTCAGCCCCAGCATTTT. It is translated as CAISGEGGGQPQHF.

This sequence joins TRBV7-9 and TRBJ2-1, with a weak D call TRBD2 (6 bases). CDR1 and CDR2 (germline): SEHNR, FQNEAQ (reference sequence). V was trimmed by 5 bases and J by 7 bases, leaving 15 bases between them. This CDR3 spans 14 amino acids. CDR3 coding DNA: TGTGCCAGCAGCCGACTGGGGGGTACAAATGAGCAGTTCTTC. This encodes CASSRLGGTNEQFF.

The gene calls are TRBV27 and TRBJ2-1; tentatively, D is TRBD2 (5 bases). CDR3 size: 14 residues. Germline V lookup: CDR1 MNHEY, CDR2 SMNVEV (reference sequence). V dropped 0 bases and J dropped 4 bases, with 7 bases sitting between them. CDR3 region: CASSLSRGYNEQFF. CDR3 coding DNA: TGTGCCAGCAGTTTATCGCGCGGGTACAATGAGCAGTTCTTC.

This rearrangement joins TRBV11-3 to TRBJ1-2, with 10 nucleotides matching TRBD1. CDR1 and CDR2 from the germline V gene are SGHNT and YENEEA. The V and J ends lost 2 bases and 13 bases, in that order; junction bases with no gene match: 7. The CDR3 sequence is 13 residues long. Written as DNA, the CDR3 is TGTGCCAGCAGCTTATCAGGACAGGGGGTCGCCACCTTC. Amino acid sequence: CASSLSGQGVATF.

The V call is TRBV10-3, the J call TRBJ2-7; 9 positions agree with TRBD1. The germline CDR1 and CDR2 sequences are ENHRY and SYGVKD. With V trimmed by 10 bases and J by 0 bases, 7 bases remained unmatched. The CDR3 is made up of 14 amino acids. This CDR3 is CATLETGGSYEQYF. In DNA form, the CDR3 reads TGTGCCACGCTAGAGACAGGGGGCTCCTACGAGCAGTACTTC.

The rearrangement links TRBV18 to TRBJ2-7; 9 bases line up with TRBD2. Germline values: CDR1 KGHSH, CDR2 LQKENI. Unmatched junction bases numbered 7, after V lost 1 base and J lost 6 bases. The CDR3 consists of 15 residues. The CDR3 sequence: CASSPRAGGSLEQYF. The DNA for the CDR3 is TGTGCCAGCTCACCACGAGCGGGGGGCTCGCTCGAGCAGTACTTC.

CDR3 loop: CASSLSDEKLFF. CDR3 sequence (DNA): TGTGCCAGCAGCCTCTCCGATGAAAAACTGTTTTTT. The chain employs TRBV7-9 and TRBJ1-4; no firm D call. V lost 5 bases and J lost 6, with 7 bases in between. Germline V lookup: CDR1 SEHNR, CDR2 FQNEAQ (reference sequence). This CDR3 is built from 12 residues.

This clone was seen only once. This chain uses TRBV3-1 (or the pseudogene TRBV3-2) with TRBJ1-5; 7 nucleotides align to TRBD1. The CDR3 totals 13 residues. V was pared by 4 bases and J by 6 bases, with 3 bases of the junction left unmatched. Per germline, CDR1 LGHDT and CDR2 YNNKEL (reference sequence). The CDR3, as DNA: TGTGCCAGCAGCCCTCGACAGGGTCAGCCCCAGCATTTT. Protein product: CASSPRQGQPQHF.

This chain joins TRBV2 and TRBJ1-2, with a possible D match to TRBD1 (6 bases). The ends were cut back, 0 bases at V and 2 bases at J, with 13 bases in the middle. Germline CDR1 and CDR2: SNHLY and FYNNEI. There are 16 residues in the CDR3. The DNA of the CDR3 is TGTGCCAGCAGTGAAGCAAGAGGGGGGGCGAACTATGGCTACACCTTC. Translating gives CASSEARGGANYGYTF.

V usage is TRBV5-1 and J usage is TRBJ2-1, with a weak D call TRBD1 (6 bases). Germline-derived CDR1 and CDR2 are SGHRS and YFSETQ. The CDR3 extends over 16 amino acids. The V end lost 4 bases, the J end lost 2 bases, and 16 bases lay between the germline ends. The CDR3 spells CASSPGYRDTYNEQFF. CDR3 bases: TGCGCCAGCAGCCCGGGTTACAGGGACACCTACAATGAGCAGTTCTTC.

CDR3 DNA: TGTGCCAGCAGTTTTCGGAGTGCTGGAAACACCATATATTTT. Its protein is CASSFRSAGNTIYF. This rearrangement joins TRBV27 to TRBJ1-3; D uncertain. Trimming removed 3 bases from V and 2 bases from J, with 8 bases in between. Looked up from germline, CDR1 is MNHEY and CDR2 is SMNVEV (reference sequence). The CDR3 is made up of 14 amino acids.

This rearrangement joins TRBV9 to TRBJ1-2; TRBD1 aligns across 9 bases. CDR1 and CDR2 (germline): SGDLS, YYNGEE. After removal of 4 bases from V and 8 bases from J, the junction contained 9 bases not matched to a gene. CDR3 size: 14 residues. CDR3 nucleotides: TGTGCCAGCAGCATCCGGGACAGGGAAGGCGGCTACACCTTC. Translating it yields CASSIRDREGGYTF.

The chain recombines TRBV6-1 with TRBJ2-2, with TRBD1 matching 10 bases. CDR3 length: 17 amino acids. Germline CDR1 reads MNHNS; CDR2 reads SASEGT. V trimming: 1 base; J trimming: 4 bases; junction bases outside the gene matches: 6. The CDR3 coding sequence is TGTGCCAGCAGTGAAGACTTCTGGACAGGGGGCACCGGGGAGCTGTTTTTT. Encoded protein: CASSEDFWTGGTGELFF.

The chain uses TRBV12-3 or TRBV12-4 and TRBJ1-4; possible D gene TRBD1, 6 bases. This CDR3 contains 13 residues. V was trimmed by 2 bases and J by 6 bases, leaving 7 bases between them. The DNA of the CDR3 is TGTGCCAGCAGTTTAAGGGGGGATGAAAAACTGTTTTTT. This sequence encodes CASSLRGDEKLFF.

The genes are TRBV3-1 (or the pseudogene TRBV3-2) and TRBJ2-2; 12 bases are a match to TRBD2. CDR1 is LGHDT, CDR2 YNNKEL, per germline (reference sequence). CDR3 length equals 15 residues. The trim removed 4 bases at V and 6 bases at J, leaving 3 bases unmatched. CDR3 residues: CASSLRTSGAGELFF. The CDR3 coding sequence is TGTGCCAGCAGCCTCCGGACTAGCGGGGCCGGGGAGCTGTTTTTT.

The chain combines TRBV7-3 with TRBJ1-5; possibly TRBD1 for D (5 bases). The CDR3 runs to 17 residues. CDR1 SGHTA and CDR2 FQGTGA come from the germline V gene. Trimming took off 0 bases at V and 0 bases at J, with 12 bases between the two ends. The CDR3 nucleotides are TGTGCCAGCAGCTTAACCATTCGGACAACTAGCAATCAGCCCCAGCATTTT. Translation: CASSLTIRTTSNQPQHF.

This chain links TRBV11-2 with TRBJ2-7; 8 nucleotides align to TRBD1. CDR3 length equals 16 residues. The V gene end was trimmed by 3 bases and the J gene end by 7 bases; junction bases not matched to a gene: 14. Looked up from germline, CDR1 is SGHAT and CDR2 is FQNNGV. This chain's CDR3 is CASSFGRTGKTREQYF. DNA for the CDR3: TGTGCCAGCAGCTTCGGGCGGACAGGGAAAACGCGGGAGCAGTACTTC.

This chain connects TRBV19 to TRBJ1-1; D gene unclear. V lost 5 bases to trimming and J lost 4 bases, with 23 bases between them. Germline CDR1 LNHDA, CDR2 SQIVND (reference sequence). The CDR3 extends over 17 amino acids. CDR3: CASSPPVFGGSSTEAFF. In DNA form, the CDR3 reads TGTGCCAGTAGTCCCCCTGTGTTCGGAGGGTCGAGCACTGAAGCTTTCTTT.